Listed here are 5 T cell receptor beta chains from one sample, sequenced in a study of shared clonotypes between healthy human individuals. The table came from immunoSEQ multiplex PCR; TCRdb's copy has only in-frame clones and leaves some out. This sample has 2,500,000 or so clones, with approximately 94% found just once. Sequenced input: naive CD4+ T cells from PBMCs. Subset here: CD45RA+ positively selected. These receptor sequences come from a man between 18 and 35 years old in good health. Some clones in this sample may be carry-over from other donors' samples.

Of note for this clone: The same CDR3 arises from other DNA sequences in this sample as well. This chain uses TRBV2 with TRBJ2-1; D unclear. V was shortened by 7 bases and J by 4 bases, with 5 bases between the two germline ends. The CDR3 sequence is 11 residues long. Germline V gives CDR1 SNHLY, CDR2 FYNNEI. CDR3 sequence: CASTTYNEQFF. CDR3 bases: TGTGCCAGCACTACATACAATGAGCAGTTCTTC.

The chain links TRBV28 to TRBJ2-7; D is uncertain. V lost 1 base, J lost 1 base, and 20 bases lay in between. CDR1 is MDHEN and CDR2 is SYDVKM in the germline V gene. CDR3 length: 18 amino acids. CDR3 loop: CASSLYPLGWLRSYEQYF. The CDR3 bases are TGTGCCAGCAGTTTATACCCCCTAGGATGGCTAAGGTCCTACGAGCAGTACTTC.

As DNA, the CDR3 is TGTGCCAGCAGTGAGACAGGGTGGATGAACACTGAAGCTTTCTTT. Translated: CASSETGWMNTEAFF. The chain joins TRBV6-1 to TRBJ1-1; 7 positions match TRBD1. V was clipped by 3 bases and J by 0 bases; unmatched bases: 4. CDR1 and CDR2 (germline): MNHNS, SASEGT. This CDR3 comprises 15 residues.

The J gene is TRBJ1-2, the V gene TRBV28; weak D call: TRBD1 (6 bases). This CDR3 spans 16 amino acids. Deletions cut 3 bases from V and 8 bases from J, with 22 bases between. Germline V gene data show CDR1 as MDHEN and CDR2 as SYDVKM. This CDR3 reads CASSFRGAEGFHGYTF. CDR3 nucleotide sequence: TGTGCCAGCAGTTTTAGGGGGGCGGAAGGATTCCACGGCTACACCTTC.

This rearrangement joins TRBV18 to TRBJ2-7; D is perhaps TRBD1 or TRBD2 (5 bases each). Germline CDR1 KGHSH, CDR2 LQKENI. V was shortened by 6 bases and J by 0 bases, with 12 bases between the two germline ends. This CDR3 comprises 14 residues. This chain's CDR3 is CASSSGTGSYEQYF. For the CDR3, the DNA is TGTGCCAGCTCCTCAGGGACGGGCTCCTACGAGCAGTACTTC.